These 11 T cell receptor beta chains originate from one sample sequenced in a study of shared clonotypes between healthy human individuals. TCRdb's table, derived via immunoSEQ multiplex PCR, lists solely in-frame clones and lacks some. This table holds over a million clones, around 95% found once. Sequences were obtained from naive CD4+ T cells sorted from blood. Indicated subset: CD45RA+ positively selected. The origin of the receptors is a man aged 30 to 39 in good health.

In nucleotides, the CDR3 is TGTGCCAGTAGTTTTTCCGTCGGGGTCACCGGGGAGCTGTTTTTT. This gives the protein CASSFSVGVTGELFF. The chain joins TRBV19 to TRBJ2-2, with D possibly matching TRBD2 (5 bases). The length of the CDR3 is 15 residues. V shed 5 bases and J shed 4 bases, with 14 bases lying between them. CDR1 LNHDA and CDR2 SQIVND come from the germline V gene (reference sequence).

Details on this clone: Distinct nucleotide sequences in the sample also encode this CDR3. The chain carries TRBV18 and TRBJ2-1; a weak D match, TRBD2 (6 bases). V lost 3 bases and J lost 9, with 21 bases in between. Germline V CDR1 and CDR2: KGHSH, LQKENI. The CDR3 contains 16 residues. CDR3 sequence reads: CASSPAPGLVNGEQFF. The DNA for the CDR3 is TGTGCCAGCTCACCGGCCCCGGGACTGGTCAATGGTGAGCAGTTCTTC.

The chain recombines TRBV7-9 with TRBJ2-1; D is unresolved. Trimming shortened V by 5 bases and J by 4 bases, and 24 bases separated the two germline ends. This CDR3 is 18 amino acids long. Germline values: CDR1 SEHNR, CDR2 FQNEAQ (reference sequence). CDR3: CASSPYPPLAMGYNEQFF. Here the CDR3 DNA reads TGTGCCAGCAGCCCCTATCCACCCTTAGCTATGGGGTACAATGAGCAGTTCTTC.

CDR3 residues: CASSLEPAPAIYGYTF. CDR3 DNA sequence: TGCGCCAGCAGCTTGGAACCAGCCCCGGCGATTTATGGCTACACCTTC. J is TRBJ1-2 and V is TRBV5-1; D not certain. Looked up from germline, CDR1 is SGHRS and CDR2 is YFSETQ. Trimming shortened V by 0 bases and J by 5 bases, and 17 bases separated the two germline ends. This CDR3 has 16 residues. The complete variable domain, with remaining parts taken from reference TRBV5-1 and TRBJ1-2, reads KAGVTQTPRYLIKTRGQQVTLSCSPISGHRSVSWYQQTPGQGLQFLFEYFSETQRNKGNFPGRFSGRQFSNSRSEMNVSTLELGDSALYLCASSLEPAPAIYGYTFGSGTRLTVV.

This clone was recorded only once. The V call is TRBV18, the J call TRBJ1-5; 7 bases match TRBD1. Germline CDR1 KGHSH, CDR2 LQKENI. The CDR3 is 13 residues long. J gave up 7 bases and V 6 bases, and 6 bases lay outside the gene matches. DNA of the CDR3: TGTGCCAGCTCCCAAGACAGGGACCAGCCCCAGCATTTT. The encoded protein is CASSQDRDQPQHF.

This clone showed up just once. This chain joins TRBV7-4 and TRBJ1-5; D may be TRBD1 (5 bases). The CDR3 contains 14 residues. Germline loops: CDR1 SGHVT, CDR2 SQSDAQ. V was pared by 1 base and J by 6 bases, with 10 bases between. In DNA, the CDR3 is TGTGCCAGCAGCTTAGAGGACGGGGCTCAGCCCCAGCATTTT. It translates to CASSLEDGAQPQHF.

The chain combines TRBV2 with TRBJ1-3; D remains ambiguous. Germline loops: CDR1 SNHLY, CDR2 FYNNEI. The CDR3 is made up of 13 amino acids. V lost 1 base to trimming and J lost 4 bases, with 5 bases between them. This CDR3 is CASSEDRGNTIYF. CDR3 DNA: TGTGCCAGCAGTGAAGATAGGGGAAACACCATATATTTT.

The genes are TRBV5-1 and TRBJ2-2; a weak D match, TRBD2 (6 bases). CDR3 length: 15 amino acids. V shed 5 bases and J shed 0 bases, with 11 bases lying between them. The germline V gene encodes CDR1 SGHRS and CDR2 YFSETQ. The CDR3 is CASSWAGTNTGELFF. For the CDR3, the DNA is TGCGCCAGCAGTTGGGCGGGAACGAACACCGGGGAGCTGTTTTTT.

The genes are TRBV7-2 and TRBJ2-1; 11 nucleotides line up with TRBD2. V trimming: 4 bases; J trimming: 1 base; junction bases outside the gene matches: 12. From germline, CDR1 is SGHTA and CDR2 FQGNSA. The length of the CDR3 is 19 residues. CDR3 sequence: CASSSRGSGRALSYNEQFF. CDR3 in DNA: TGTGCCAGCAGCTCCCGGGGTAGCGGGAGGGCCCTTTCCTACAATGAGCAGTTCTTC.

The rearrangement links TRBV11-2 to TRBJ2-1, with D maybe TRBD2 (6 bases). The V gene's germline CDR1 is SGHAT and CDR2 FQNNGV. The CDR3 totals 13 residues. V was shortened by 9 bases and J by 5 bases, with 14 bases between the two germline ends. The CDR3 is CASRGRLNNEQFF. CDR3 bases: TGTGCCAGTCGAGGGAGGTTGAACAATGAGCAGTTCTTC.

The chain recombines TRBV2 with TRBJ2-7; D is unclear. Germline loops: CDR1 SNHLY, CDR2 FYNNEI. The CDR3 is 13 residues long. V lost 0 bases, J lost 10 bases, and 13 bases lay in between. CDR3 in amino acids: CASSEAQGAAQYF. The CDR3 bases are TGTGCCAGCAGTGAAGCGCAAGGAGCAGCTCAGTACTTC.